This T cell receptor (beta chain) was identified during a study of CD8 T cells in Susac syndrome. The multiple sclerosis control group comprised treatment-naive patients with stable or active relapsing-remitting disease. Negative isolation yielded CD4+ and CD8+ T cells, and FACS enriched TEMRA cells. Whole-study results and caveats: A relatively small number of individuals underwent TCR sequencing and HLA analysis.

CDR1 is SGDLS, CDR2 YYNGEE, per germline. This CDR3 region has 8 residues. V lost 4 bases and J 13 bases, leaving 5 bases between the germline ends. An input of roughly 0.5 to 1 ug of RNA was subjected to reverse transcription using random hexamers. TCR beta CDR3 was amplified by immunoSEQ multiplex PCR. This amplification extended across 54 Vbeta and 13 Jbeta segments. A single record per CDR3 protein comes from TCRdb applying MiXCR to the immunoSEQ multiplex PCR reads. The sample includes about 200,000 distinct CDR3 sequences, 90% to 95% of them seen just once. Concerning this clonotype itself: What it binds is not known.

This chain joins TRBV9 and TRBJ1-2; no definite D call. Sequencing was carried out using CD4+ T cells from PBMCs. The sequence was collected from a human donor with multiple sclerosis. CDR3 in DNA: TGTGCCAGCAGCCCCCTCACCTTC. This translates into CASSPLTF.